The entry below describes one T cell receptor beta chain. There is no known antigen for this receptor. No per-base quality is available; no much larger clone lies one base away. The data belong to a study of T cell responses to AZD1222 COVID-19 vaccine (dated by TCRdb to 2020 to 2022). Looking at the study overall: A total of just over 230 trial participants underwent TCR sequencing, of whom about 200 had received two doses of AZD1222 and 26 had received two doses of the MenACWY control vaccine. Trial participants were enrolled into age subgroups of 18-55, 56-69 and 70-plus years, which contained about 150, 28 and 57 TCR-sequenced participants, respectively.

The CDR3 regions of human TCRbeta chains were subjected to immunosequencing. As for how the authors treated the data: TCRs in the repertoires were matched against a reference library of SARS-CoV-2-specific TCRs that had been generated with the MIRA antigen-specificity platform. Breadth was defined as the fraction of unique TCRs that were SARS-CoV-2-associated, and depth was defined as the fraction of total T cells that were SARS-CoV-2-associated. Using the MIRA data, each spike-specific TCR was mapped to the spike region that the TCR reacts to and placed in a CD4 or CD8 class. Log10-transformed breadth and depth values were compared by one-way ANOVA with Sidak's multiple comparisons tests. TCRdb stores this immuneACCESS table with in-frame sequences only. Part of the clones is absent; in the studies checked, under half of the shortfall reflects unresolved V genes, and no reason is known for the rest. The V and J calls and clone size come from that table; D and trimming were worked out from the DNA. The sample table records approximately 69,000 clones; 75% to 90% of these occur just once. The top ten clones comprise nearly 25% of the sample.

For CDR1 and CDR2, the germline V gene lists KGHSH and LQKENI. Taken from cysteine to phenylalanine, the CDR3 has 15 residues. The read is trimmed to its CDR3 DNA, 45 bases read in frame from base 1. Trimming takes 2 bases from V and 2 bases from J, and the germline ends sit 9 bases apart. What the work shows at the level of the full study, not this receptor alone: Because no day 14 peak-response samples were available, the repertoires could be characterized only after the peak T cell response. Reportedly, close to half of the unique spike-specific TCRs recognized epitopes lying outside the regions that are mutated in the B.1.351 and B.1.1.7 variants. CD4 TCRs associated with the vaccine covered the entire spike protein, and the dominant responses were in regions 160-218 and 743-854. A significant rise in spike-specific TCR breadth and depth was observed after two AZD1222 doses relative to day 0 and relative to MenACWY recipients. Most participants were white British and females outnumbered males, and the authors suggested that clonal diversity may have been underestimated. The 56-69-year group was small, and its depth increase did not reach significance, likely because of low power. Conclusions about previously exposed vaccinees were limited because only six or seven AZD1222 recipients were SARS-CoV-2 seropositive at baseline.

The time point label here, explained by the study, means: about 28 days (+/-7) after the second vaccine dose. AZD1222 recipients with second doses at about 4 weeks or about 12 weeks were pooled, because spike-specific TCR depth and breadth did not differ between schedules. Vaccinee samples came from UK trials COV001 and COV002, including a single-blind randomized controlled phase 2/3 trial of AZD1222 (ChAdOx1 nCoV-19) in healthy adults. For TCRbeta chain sequencing, PBMC samples from trial participants were taken at day 0 and at day 28 after the second dose. The clonotype was recovered from an adult who received the AZD1222 COVID-19 vaccine. The input for sequencing was peripheral blood, taken 28 days after the second AZD1222 dose. The sequence links TRBV18 to TRBJ2-2; there is no confident call for the D gene. The encoded CDR3 is CASSPTQSNTGELFF. At the DNA level, the sequence is TGTGCCAGCTCACCAACACAATCCAACACCGGGGAGCTGTTTTTT.